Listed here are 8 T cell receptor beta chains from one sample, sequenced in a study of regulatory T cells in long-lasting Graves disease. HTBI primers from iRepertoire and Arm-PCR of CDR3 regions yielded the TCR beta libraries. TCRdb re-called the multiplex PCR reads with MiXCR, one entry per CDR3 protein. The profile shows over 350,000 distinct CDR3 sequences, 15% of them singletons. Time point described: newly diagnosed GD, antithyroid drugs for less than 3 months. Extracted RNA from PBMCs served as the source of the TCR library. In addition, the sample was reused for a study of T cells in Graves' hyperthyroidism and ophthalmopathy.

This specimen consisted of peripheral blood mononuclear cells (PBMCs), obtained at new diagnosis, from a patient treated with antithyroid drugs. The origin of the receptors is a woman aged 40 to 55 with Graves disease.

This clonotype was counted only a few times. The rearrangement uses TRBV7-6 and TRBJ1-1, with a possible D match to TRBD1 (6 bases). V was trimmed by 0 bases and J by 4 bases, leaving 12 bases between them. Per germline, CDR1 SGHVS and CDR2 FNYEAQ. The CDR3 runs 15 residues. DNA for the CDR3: TGTGCCAGCAGCTTAGCGAACCAGGGGAGCACTGAAGCTTTCTTT. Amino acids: CASSLANQGSTEAFF.

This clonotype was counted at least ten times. CDR3 bases: TGTGCCAGCAGTCCCTCCACCGGGACAGATCGATACGAGCAGTACTTC. This gives the protein CASSPSTGTDRYEQYF. The V gene is TRBV28, the J gene TRBJ2-7; TRBD1 matches 7 bases. The CDR3 loop spans 16 amino acids. Germline V gene data show CDR1 as MDHEN and CDR2 as SYDVKM. The ends lost 5 bases at V and 4 bases at J; junction bases unmatched: 14.

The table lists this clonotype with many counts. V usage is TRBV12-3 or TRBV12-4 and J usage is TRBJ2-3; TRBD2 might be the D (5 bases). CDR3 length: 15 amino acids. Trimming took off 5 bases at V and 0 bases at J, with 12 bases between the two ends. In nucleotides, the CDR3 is TGTGCCAGCAGTCCGTGGACTGTAAGCACAGATACGCAGTATTTT. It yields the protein CASSPWTVSTDTQYF.

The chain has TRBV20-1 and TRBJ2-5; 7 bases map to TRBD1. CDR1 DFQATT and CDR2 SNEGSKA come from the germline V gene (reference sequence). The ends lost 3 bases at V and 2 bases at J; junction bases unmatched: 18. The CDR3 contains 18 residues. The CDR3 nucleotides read TGCAGTGCTAGGAAGGGGGCGTGGGCCTACCGTGAGCAAGAGACCCAGTACTTC. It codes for CSARKGAWAYREQETQYF.

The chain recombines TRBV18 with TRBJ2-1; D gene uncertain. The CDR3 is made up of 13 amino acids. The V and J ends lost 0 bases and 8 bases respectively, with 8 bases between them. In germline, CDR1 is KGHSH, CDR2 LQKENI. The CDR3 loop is CASSPPPTDEQFF. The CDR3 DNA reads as TGTGCCAGCTCACCACCCCCCACCGATGAGCAGTTCTTC.

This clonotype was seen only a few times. The CDR3 DNA is TGTGCCAGCAGCCAAGGGGACTACGGTGTCGGTGAGCAGTTCTTC. Translated, it gives CASSQGDYGVGEQFF. The V gene is TRBV3-1, the J gene TRBJ2-1, with 7 bases matching TRBD2. The ends lost 1 base at V and 9 bases at J; junction bases unmatched: 9. Per the germline V gene, CDR1 is LGHDT and CDR2 is YNNKEL (reference sequence). The CDR3 runs 15 residues.

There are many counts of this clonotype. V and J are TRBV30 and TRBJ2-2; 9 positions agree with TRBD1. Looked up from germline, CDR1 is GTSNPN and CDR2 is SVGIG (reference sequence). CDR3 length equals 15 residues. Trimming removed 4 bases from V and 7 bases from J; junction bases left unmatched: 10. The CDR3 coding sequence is TGTGCCTGGACTCCCGGGACAGGGATACTCGGGGAGCTGTTTTTT. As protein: CAWTPGTGILGELFF. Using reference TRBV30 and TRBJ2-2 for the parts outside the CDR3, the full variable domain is SQTIHQWPATLVQPVGSPLSLECTVEGTSNPNLYWYRQAAGRGLQLLFYSVGIGQISSEVPQNLSASRPQDRQFILSSKKLLLSDSGFYLCAWTPGTGILGELFFGEGSRLTVL.

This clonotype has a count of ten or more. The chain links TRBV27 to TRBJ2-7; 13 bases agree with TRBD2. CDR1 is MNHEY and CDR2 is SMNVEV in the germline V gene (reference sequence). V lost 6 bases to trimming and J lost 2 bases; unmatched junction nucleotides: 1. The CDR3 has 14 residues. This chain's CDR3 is CASRLAGGPYEQYF. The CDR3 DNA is TGTGCCAGCAGACTAGCGGGAGGGCCCTACGAGCAGTACTTC.